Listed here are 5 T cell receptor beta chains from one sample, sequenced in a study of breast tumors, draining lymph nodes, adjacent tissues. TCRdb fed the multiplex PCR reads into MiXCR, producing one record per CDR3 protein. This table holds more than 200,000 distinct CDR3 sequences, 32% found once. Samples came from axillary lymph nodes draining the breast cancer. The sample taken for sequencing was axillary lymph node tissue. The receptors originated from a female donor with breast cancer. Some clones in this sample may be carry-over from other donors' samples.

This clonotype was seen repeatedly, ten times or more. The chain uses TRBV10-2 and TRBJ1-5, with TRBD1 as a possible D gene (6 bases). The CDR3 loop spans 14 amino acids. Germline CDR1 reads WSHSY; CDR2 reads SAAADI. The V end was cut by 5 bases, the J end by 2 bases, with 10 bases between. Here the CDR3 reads CASSPAGGNQPQHF. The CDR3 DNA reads TGCGCCAGCAGTCCGGCAGGGGGCAATCAGCCCCAGCATTTT.

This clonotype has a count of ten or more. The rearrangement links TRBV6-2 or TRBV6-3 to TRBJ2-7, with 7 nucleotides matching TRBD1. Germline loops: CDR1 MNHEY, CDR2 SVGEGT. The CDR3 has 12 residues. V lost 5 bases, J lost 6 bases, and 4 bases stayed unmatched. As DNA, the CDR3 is TGTGCCAGCAGTCAAACAGGGGTCGAGCAGTACTTC. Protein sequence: CASSQTGVEQYF.

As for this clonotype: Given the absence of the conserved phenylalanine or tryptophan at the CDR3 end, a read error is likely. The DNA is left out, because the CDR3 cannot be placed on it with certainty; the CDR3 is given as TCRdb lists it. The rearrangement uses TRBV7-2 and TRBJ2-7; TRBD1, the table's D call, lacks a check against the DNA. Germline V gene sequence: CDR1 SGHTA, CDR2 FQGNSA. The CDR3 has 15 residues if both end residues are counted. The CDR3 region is CASSLPRGQSYEQHL.

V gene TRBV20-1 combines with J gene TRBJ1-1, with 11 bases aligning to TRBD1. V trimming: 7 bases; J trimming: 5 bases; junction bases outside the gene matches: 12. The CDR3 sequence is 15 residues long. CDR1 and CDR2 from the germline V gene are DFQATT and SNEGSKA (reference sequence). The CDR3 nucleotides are TGCAGTGTAATCGGGACAGGGGGGGGGAGTACTGAAGCTTTCTTT. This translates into CSVIGTGGGSTEAFF.

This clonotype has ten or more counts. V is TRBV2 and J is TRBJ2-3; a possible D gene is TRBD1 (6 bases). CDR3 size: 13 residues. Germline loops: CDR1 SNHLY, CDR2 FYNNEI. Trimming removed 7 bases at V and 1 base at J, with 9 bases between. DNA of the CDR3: TGTGCCAGCATAGGGGGAGGCACAGATACGCAGTATTTT. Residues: CASIGGGTDTQYF.